The clone carrying this TCR beta chain was found a few times. What it binds is unknown. This entry comes from a study of CD8 T cells in ankylosing spondylitis. Findings and caveats of the study: Clones linked with disease were CD8+ and fairly uncommon in the peripheral blood. Disease-associated clones were reportedly significantly overrepresented in matched ankylosing spondylitis synovial fluid. Some of these motif variants have turned up before, in reports on reactive arthritis synovial fluid and blood. In ankylosing spondylitis blood, a motif of roughly eight highly homologous TCR beta variants appeared characteristic.

Germline CDR1 SGHTA, CDR2 FQGNSA. V shed 7 bases and J shed 5 bases, with 21 bases lying between them. This CDR3 contains 15 residues. In TCRdb, the 5' RACE reads were re-called with MiXCR into one record per CDR3 protein. The sample lists under 950,000 distinct CDR3 sequences, 15% to 20% occurring once. The chain carries TRBV7-2 and TRBJ2-7, with a weak D call TRBD2 (7 bases). Material: blood, either unsorted or a sorted T cell fraction (not recorded which). This clonotype was sampled from a male donor with ankylosing spondylitis. The chain's CDR3 is CASTLRGASWDEQYF. As DNA, the CDR3 is TGTGCCAGCACTCTCCGGGGGGCTAGCTGGGACGAGCAGTACTTC.